These T cell receptor beta chains were read from a single sample in a study of blood T cell repertoires in COVID-19. TCRdb keeps only in-frame clones here, not all; method: immunoSEQ multiplex PCR. The table records 250,000 to 350,000 clones, around 82% of them present only once. The sequenced material came from peripheral blood. These receptors all come from a person between 65 and 79 years old with COVID-19, enrolled during active disease. Each CDR3 is given with its conserved first and last residue. A D gene is named only where the DNA matches it firmly. Not every row has a clone size; where given, it reads once, few, many or a size class.

j_call: TRBJ2-1; d_call: TRBD2; clone_size: NA; v_call: TRBV7-3; cdr3_aa: CASSFSGSSHNEQFF; cdr3_nt: TGTGCCAGCAGCTTTAGCGGGAGTTCCCACAATGAGCAGTTCTTC
j_call: TRBJ1-1; d_call: TRBD1; clone_size: NA; v_call: TRBV19; cdr3_aa: CASSSTGGRAFF; cdr3_nt: TGTGCCAGTAGTTCAACAGGGGGAAGGGCTTTCTTT
j_call: TRBJ1-2; d_call: NA; clone_size: NA; v_call: TRBV5-1; cdr3_aa: CASSLASGSNYGYTF; cdr3_nt: TGCGCCAGCAGCTTGGCCTCGGGTTCTAACTATGGCTACACCTTC
j_call: TRBJ2-1; d_call: NA; clone_size: NA; v_call: TRBV7-9; cdr3_aa: CASSLGGLDNEQFF; cdr3_nt: TGTGCCAGCAGCTTAGGGGGCTTAGACAATGAGCAGTTCTTC
j_call: TRBJ1-1; d_call: TRBD1; clone_size: NA; v_call: TRBV27; cdr3_aa: CASRRQGDKEAFF; cdr3_nt: TGTGCCAGCAGAAGACAGGGGGACAAAGAAGCTTTCTTT
j_call: TRBJ1-5; d_call: TRBD1; clone_size: NA; v_call: TRBV2; cdr3_aa: CASSFYLQGQPQHF; cdr3_nt: TGTGCCAGCAGTTTTTACTTACAGGGGCAGCCCCAGCATTTT
j_call: TRBJ2-5; d_call: NA; clone_size: NA; v_call: TRBV5-4; cdr3_aa: CASSRTGTRIKTQYF; cdr3_nt: TGTGCCAGCAGCCGTACAGGGACAAGGATAAAGACCCAGTACTTC
j_call: TRBJ1-1; d_call: TRBD1; clone_size: NA; v_call: TRBV28; cdr3_aa: CASRPAGGPVAEAFF; cdr3_nt: TGTGCCAGCAGGCCCGCAGGGGGTCCAGTCGCTGAAGCTTTCTTT
j_call: TRBJ2-1; d_call: NA; clone_size: once; v_call: TRBV2; cdr3_aa: CASGKEVNEQFF; cdr3_nt: TGTGCCAGCGGGAAGGAGGTCAATGAGCAGTTCTTC
j_call: TRBJ1-3; d_call: TRBD1; clone_size: NA; v_call: TRBV7-2; cdr3_aa: CASSLGQSRDTIYF; cdr3_nt: TGTGCCAGCAGCTTGGGACAGTCCCGGGACACCATATATTTT
j_call: TRBJ1-1; d_call: NA; clone_size: NA; v_call: TRBV18; cdr3_aa: CASSPSPAVNTEAFF; cdr3_nt: TGTGCCAGCTCACCGTCCCCTGCAGTGAACACTGAAGCTTTCTTT
j_call: TRBJ1-5; d_call: TRBD1; clone_size: NA; v_call: TRBV28; cdr3_aa: CASSSGQGSNQPQHF; cdr3_nt: TGTGCCAGCAGTTCCGGACAGGGGAGCAATCAGCCCCAGCATTTT
j_call: TRBJ2-1; d_call: NA; clone_size: NA; v_call: TRBV4-1; cdr3_aa: CASSQVGASEQFF; cdr3_nt: TGCGCCAGCAGCCAGGTAGGGGCCAGTGAGCAGTTCTTC
j_call: TRBJ2-7; d_call: TRBD2; clone_size: NA; v_call: TRBV3-1/TRBV3-2; cdr3_aa: CASSRRSSGRAHEQYF; cdr3_nt: TGTGCCAGCAGCCGCCGATCTAGCGGGAGGGCCCACGAGCAGTACTTC
j_call: TRBJ1-2; d_call: TRBD1; clone_size: NA; v_call: TRBV12-3/TRBV12-4; cdr3_aa: CASSLGQDYGYTF; cdr3_nt: TGTGCCAGCAGTCTCGGACAGGACTATGGCTACACCTTC
j_call: TRBJ2-3; d_call: TRBD2; clone_size: NA; v_call: TRBV28; cdr3_aa: CASSLSFTAGTSSTDTQYF; cdr3_nt: TGTGCCAGCAGTTTATCATTTACCGCCGGGACTAGCAGCACAGATACGCAGTATTTT
j_call: TRBJ2-1; d_call: TRBD1; clone_size: NA; v_call: TRBV2; cdr3_aa: CASSVSGTGWDEQFF; cdr3_nt: TGTGCCAGCAGTGTTTCCGGGACAGGGTGGGATGAGCAGTTCTTC
j_call: TRBJ1-2; d_call: NA; clone_size: NA; v_call: TRBV14; cdr3_aa: CASSKDRNYGYTF; cdr3_nt: TGTGCCAGCAGCAAGGACAGAAACTATGGCTACACCTTC
j_call: TRBJ1-1; d_call: TRBD1; clone_size: NA; v_call: TRBV2; cdr3_aa: CASSEIGTGVGTEAFF; cdr3_nt: TGTGCCAGCAGTGAAATCGGGACAGGGGTCGGCACTGAAGCTTTCTTT
j_call: TRBJ2-3; d_call: TRBD2; clone_size: NA; v_call: TRBV2; cdr3_aa: CASSYTSGVPDTQYF; cdr3_nt: TGTGCCAGCAGTTACACTAGCGGGGTTCCAGATACGCAGTATTTT
j_call: TRBJ2-5; d_call: NA; clone_size: NA; v_call: TRBV24-1; cdr3_aa: CATSDSGFAQETQYF; cdr3_nt: TGTGCCACCAGTGATTCAGGGTTTGCGCAAGAGACCCAGTACTTC
j_call: TRBJ2-7; d_call: TRBD1; clone_size: NA; v_call: TRBV15; cdr3_aa: CATSRSQGANYEQYF; cdr3_nt: TGTGCCACCAGCAGGTCGCAGGGGGCTAACTACGAGCAGTACTTC
j_call: TRBJ1-3; d_call: NA; clone_size: few; v_call: TRBV3-1/TRBV3-2; cdr3_aa: CASSLSHSGNTIYF; cdr3_nt: TGTGCCAGCAGCCTTAGCCACTCTGGAAACACCATATATTTT
j_call: TRBJ1-5; d_call: TRBD1; clone_size: NA; v_call: TRBV20-1; cdr3_aa: CSASIGSRGRSHQPQHF; cdr3_nt: TGCAGTGCTAGTATTGGTAGCAGGGGGCGAAGTCATCAGCCCCAGCATTTT
j_call: TRBJ2-5; d_call: TRBD1; clone_size: once; v_call: TRBV7-9; cdr3_aa: CASSSPTGPETQYF; cdr3_nt: TGTGCCAGCAGCTCGCCGACAGGGCCAGAGACCCAGTACTTC
j_call: TRBJ2-3; d_call: TRBD1; clone_size: few; v_call: TRBV7-6; cdr3_aa: CASSLGTQGATDTQYF; cdr3_nt: TGTGCCAGCAGCTTAGGGACCCAGGGGGCGACAGATACGCAGTATTTT
j_call: TRBJ2-3; d_call: NA; clone_size: NA; v_call: TRBV3-1/TRBV3-2; cdr3_aa: CASSQDSAQGTQYF; cdr3_nt: TGTGCCAGCAGCCAAGACTCCGCCCAGGGTACGCAGTATTTT
j_call: TRBJ1-2; d_call: TRBD1; clone_size: NA; v_call: TRBV5-6; cdr3_aa: CASRLTGTYGYTF; cdr3_nt: TGTGCCAGCAGACTGACAGGGACCTATGGCTACACCTTC
j_call: TRBJ2-2; d_call: TRBD1; clone_size: NA; v_call: TRBV19; cdr3_aa: CASRLSGTGVAGELFF; cdr3_nt: TGTGCCAGTAGATTATCCGGGACAGGGGTTGCCGGGGAGCTGTTTTTT
j_call: TRBJ2-1; d_call: NA; clone_size: NA; v_call: TRBV5-6; cdr3_aa: CASSLVRLGSYNEQFF; cdr3_nt: TGTGCCAGCAGCTTGGTCCGACTAGGGTCCTACAATGAGCAGTTCTTC
j_call: TRBJ1-4; d_call: NA; clone_size: NA; v_call: TRBV7-9; cdr3_aa: CASSLTAYEKLFF; cdr3_nt: TGTGCCAGCAGCTTAACAGCCTATGAAAAACTGTTTTTT
j_call: TRBJ1-2; d_call: NA; clone_size: NA; v_call: TRBV28; cdr3_aa: CASTTGRGGYTF; cdr3_nt: TGTGCCAGCACAACGGGCCGGGGTGGCTACACCTTC
j_call: TRBJ2-3; d_call: TRBD2; clone_size: once; v_call: TRBV7-9; cdr3_aa: CASSLVWEGDTQYF; cdr3_nt: TGTGCCAGCAGCTTAGTGTGGGAGGGAGATACGCAGTATTTT
j_call: TRBJ1-1; d_call: NA; clone_size: NA; v_call: TRBV6-5; cdr3_aa: CASRPREGSAFF; cdr3_nt: TGTGCCAGCAGGCCGAGGGAGGGATCAGCTTTCTTT
j_call: TRBJ1-5; d_call: TRBD1; clone_size: NA; v_call: TRBV6-5; cdr3_aa: CASSYSGGGNQPQHF; cdr3_nt: TGTGCCAGCAGTTATTCAGGGGGAGGCAATCAGCCCCAGCATTTT
j_call: TRBJ2-7; d_call: TRBD1; clone_size: NA; v_call: TRBV28; cdr3_aa: CASKPLVRTGMPIFTYEQYF; cdr3_nt: TGTGCCAGCAAACCCCTCGTGCGGACAGGGATGCCCATTTTTACCTACGAGCAGTACTTC
j_call: TRBJ1-4; d_call: NA; clone_size: NA; v_call: TRBV6-5; cdr3_aa: CASSYIPSDRDEKLFF; cdr3_nt: TGTGCCAGCAGTTACATTCCTTCGGACAGAGATGAAAAACTGTTTTTT
j_call: TRBJ2-5; d_call: NA; clone_size: NA; v_call: TRBV20-1; cdr3_aa: CSASKGYQETQYF; cdr3_nt: TGCAGTGCTAGTAAGGGGTACCAAGAGACCCAGTACTTC
j_call: TRBJ1-5; d_call: NA; clone_size: NA; v_call: TRBV9; cdr3_aa: CASSVGQGNQPQHF; cdr3_nt: TGTGCCAGCAGCGTAGGACAGGGCAATCAGCCCCAGCATTTT
j_call: TRBJ2-7; d_call: NA; clone_size: NA; v_call: TRBV9; cdr3_aa: CASSVVPGDEQYF; cdr3_nt: TGTGCCAGCAGCGTAGTTCCCGGTGACGAGCAGTACTTC
j_call: TRBJ2-5; d_call: TRBD1; clone_size: NA; v_call: TRBV27; cdr3_aa: CASSLSRTGVFGTQYF; cdr3_nt: TGTGCCAGCAGTTTATCAAGGACAGGGGTTTTCGGGACCCAGTACTTC
j_call: TRBJ2-3; d_call: TRBD1; clone_size: NA; v_call: TRBV9; cdr3_aa: CASSVATGVTGAGDTQYF; cdr3_nt: TGTGCCAGCAGCGTAGCTACCGGCGTCACAGGGGCGGGAGATACGCAGTATTTT
j_call: TRBJ1-2; d_call: NA; clone_size: NA; v_call: TRBV6-1; cdr3_aa: CASSEALQVGGYTF; cdr3_nt: TGTGCCAGCAGTGAAGCGCTTCAGGTCGGAGGCTACACCTTC
j_call: TRBJ2-7; d_call: TRBD1; clone_size: NA; v_call: TRBV6-5; cdr3_aa: CASSYRDRGPYEQYF; cdr3_nt: TGTGCCAGCAGTTACCGGGACAGGGGCCCCTACGAGCAGTACTTC
j_call: TRBJ1-5; d_call: NA; clone_size: NA; v_call: TRBV28; cdr3_aa: CASSNGLAGQPQHF; cdr3_nt: TGTGCCAGCAGCAATGGGCTCGCGGGACAGCCCCAGCATTTT
j_call: TRBJ1-4; d_call: NA; clone_size: NA; v_call: TRBV5-1; cdr3_aa: CASSTTGLADNEKLFF; cdr3_nt: TGCGCCAGCAGCACGACGGGACTCGCTGATAATGAAAAACTGTTTTTT
j_call: TRBJ2-3; d_call: NA; clone_size: NA; v_call: TRBV7-2; cdr3_aa: CASSSLNPDTQYF; cdr3_nt: TGTGCCAGCAGCTCACTTAATCCCGATACGCAGTATTTT